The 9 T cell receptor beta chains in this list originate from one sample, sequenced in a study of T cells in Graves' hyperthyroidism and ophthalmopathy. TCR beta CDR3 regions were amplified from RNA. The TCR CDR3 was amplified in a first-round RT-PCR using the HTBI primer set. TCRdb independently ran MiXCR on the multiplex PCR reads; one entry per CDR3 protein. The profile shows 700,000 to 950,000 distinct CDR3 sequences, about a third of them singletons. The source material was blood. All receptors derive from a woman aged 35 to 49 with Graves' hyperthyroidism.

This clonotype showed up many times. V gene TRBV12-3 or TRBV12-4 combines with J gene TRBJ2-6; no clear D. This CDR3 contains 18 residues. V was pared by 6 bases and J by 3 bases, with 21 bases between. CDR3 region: CASRPLTAGLNGANVLTF. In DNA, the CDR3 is TGTGCCAGCAGGCCCCTAACGGCAGGCTTAAATGGGGCCAACGTCCTGACTTTC.

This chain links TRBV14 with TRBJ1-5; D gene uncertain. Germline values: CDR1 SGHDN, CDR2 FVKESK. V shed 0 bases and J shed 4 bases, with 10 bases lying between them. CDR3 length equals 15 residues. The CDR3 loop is CASSQDTYENQPQHF. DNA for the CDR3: TGTGCCAGCAGCCAAGACACCTACGAAAATCAGCCCCAGCATTTT.

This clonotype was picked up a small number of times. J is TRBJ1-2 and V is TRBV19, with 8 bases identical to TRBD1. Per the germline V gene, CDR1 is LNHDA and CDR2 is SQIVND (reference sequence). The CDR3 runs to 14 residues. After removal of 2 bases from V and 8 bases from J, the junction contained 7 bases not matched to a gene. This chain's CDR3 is CASSIQRTGNGYTF. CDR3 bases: TGTGCCAGTAGTATACAACGGACAGGGAACGGCTACACCTTC.

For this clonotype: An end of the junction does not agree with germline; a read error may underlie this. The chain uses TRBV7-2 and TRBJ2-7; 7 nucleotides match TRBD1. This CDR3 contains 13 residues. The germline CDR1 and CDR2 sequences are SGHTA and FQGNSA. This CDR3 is CASILWDSYEQYF. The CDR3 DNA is TGTGCCAGCATCTTATGGGACAGCTACGAGCAGTACTTC.

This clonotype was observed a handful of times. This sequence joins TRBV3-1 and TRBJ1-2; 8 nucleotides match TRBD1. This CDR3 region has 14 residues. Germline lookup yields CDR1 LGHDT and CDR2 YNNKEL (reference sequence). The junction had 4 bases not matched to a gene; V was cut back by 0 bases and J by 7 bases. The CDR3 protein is CASSQEDRGGGYTF. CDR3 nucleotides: TGTGCCAGCAGCCAAGAAGACAGGGGAGGTGGCTACACCTTC.

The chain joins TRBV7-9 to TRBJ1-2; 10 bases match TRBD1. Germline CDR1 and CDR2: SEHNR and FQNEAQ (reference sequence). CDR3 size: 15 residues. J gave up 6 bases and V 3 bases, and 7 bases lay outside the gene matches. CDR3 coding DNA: TGTGCCAGCAGCTTCGGACAGGGGGACACCAATGGCTACACCTTC. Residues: CASSFGQGDTNGYTF.

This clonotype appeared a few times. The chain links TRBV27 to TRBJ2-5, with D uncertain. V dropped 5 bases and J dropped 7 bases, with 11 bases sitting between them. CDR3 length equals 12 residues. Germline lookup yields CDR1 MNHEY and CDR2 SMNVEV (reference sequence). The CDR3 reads CASSNSGLTQYF. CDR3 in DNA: TGTGCCAGCAGTAACTCCGGATTGACCCAGTACTTC.

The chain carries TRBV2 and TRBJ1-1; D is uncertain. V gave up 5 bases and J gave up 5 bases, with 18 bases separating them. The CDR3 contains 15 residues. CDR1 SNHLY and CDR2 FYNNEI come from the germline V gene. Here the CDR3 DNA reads TGTGCCAGCAGTTACTCGGAGATTTTGGGGACTGAAGCTTTCTTT. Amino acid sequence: CASSYSEILGTEAFF.

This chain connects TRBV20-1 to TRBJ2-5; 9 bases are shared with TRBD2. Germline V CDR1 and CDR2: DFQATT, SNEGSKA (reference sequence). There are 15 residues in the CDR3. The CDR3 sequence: CTTRMGLAGKETQYF. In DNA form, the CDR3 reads TGCACCACTCGGATGGGGCTAGCGGGGAAAGAGACCCAGTACTTC.